This T cell receptor beta chain was profiled in a study of blood T cell repertoires in COVID-19. Study-wide context: Samples of COVID-19 (acute and convalescent) were obtained from the United States, Italy and Spain. PBMCs, B-cell-depleted T cells, or T cells provided the cDNA or gDNA that made up the material.

Clones were sequenced by immunoSEQ multiplex PCR, and TCRdb holds only the in-frame ones, with some missing. Of around 290,000 clones listed, about 86% are singletons. Unmatched junction bases numbered 6, after V lost 6 bases and J lost 4 bases. There are 16 residues in the CDR3. In germline, CDR1 is SNHLY, CDR2 FYNNEI. The receptor's source is a woman in her 70s with COVID-19, enrolled during active disease. The V and J genes are TRBV2 and TRBJ2-1, with TRBD2 matching 13 bases. Sequencing was performed on peripheral blood. CDR3 bases: TGTGCCAGCAGCCCAAAGGGACTAGCGGGATACAATGAGCAGTTCTTC. Protein product: CASSPKGLAGYNEQFF.